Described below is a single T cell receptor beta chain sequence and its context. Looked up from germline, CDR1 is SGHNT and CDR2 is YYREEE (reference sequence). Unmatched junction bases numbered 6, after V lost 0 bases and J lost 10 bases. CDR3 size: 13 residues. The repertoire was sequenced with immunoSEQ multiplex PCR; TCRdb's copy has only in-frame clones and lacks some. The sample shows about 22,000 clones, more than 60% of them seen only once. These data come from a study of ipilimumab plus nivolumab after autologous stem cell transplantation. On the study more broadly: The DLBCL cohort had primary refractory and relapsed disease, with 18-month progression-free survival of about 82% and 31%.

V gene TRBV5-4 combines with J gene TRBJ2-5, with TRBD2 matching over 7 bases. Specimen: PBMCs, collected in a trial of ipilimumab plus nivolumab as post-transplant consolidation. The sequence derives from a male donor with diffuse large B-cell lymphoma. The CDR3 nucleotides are TGTGCCAGCAGCTTGGAGGCAGGGAGGGTCCAGTACTTC. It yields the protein CASSLEAGRVQYF.